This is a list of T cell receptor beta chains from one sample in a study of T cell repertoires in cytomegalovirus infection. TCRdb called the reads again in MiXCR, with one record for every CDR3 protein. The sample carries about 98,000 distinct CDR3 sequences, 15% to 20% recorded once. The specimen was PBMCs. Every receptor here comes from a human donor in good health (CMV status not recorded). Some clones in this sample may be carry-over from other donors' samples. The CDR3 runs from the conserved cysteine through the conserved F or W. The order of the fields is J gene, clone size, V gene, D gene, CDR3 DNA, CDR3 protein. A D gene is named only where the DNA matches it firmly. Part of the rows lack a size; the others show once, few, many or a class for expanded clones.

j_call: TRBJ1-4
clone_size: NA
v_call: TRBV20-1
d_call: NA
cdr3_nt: TGCAGTGCTAGTTCGGGTCGTGAAAAACTGTTTTTT
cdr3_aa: CSASSGREKLFF

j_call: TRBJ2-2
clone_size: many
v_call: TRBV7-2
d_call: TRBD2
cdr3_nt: TGTGCCAGCAGCTTAGTCCAGATAAGCGGGGGGTTAACCGGGGAGCTGTTTTTT
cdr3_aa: CASSLVQISGGLTGELFF

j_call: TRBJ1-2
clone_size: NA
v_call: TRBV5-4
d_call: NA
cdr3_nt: TGTGCCAGCAGCCTCCTCCGGGACCCAGGGCCCTATGGCTACACCTTC
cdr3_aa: CASSLLRDPGPYGYTF

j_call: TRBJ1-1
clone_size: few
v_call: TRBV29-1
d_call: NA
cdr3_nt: TGCAGCGTTGAGCTTTTTCCGAACACTGAAGCTTTCTTT
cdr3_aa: CSVELFPNTEAFF

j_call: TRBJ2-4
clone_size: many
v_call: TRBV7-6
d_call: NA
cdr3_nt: TGTGCCAGCAGCTTAGTACAGGGTGCGGACATTCAGTACTTC
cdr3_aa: CASSLVQGADIQYF

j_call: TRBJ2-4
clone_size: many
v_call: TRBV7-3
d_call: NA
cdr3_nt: TGTGCCAGCAGCGAGCGACAGGTCTTAGCCAAAAACATTCAGTACTTC
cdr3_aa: CASSERQVLAKNIQYF

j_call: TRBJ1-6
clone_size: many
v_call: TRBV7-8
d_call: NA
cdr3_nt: TGTGCCAGCAGCTTATCCGGGGATTCACCCCTCCACTTT
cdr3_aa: CASSLSGDSPLHF

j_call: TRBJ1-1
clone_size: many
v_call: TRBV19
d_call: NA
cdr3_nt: TGTGCCAGTAGTATAGAGGTACGCCAAGAAGCTTTCTTT
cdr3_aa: CASSIEVRQEAFF

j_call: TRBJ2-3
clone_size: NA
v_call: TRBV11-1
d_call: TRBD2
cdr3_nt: TGTGCCAGCAGCCTACTAGCGTCAGATACGCAGTATTTT
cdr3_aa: CASSLLASDTQYF

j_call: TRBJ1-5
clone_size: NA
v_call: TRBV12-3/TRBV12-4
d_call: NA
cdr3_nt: TGTGCCAGCAGTTTAGGGTTGACTCAGCCCCAGCATTTT
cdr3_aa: CASSLGLTQPQHF

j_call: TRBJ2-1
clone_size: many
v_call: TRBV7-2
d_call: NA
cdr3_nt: TGTGCCAGCAGCCTATTGGGAGGCTCCTACAATGAGCAGTTCTTC
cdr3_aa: CASSLLGGSYNEQFF

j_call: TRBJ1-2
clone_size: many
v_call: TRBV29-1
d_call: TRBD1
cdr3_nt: TGCAGCGTTCAGAGGGACAGCTATGGCTACACCTTC
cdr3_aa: CSVQRDSYGYTF

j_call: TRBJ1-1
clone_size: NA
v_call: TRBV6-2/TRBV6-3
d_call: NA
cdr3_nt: TGTGCCAGCAGTGAACAGCCTAACACTGAAGCTTTCTTT
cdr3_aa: CASSEQPNTEAFF

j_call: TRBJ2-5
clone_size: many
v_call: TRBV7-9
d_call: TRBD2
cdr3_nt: TGTGCCAGCAGGGAAGAGGGAGGGTTCGCCGGCCAAGAGACCCAGTACTTC
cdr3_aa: CASREEGGFAGQETQYF

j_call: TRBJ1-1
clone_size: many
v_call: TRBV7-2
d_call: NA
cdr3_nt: TGTGCCAGCAGCCCCTACGAGGGGACTGAAGCTTTCTTT
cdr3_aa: CASSPYEGTEAFF

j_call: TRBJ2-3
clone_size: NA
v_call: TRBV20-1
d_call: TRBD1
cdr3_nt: TGCAGTGCCAGGGGACAGGGGAACACAGATACGCAGTATTTT
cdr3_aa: CSARGQGNTDTQYF

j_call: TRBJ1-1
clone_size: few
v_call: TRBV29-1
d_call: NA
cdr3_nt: TGCAGCGTTGGTAACACTGAAGCTTTCTTT
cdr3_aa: CSVGNTEAFF

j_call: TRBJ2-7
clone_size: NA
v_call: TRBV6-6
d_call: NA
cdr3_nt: TGTGCCAGCAGTTACCCGACAGATAACTACGAGCAGTACTTC
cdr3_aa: CASSYPTDNYEQYF

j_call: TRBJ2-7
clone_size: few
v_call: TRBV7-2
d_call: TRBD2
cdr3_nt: TGTGCCAGCAGCCAAGATCCTAGCGGAGCCTACGAGCAGTACTTC
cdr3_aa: CASSQDPSGAYEQYF

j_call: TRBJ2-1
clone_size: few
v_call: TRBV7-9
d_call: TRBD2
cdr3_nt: TGTGCCAGCAGCAAACCCGGGACTAGCTCAAATGAGCAGTTCTTC
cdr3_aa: CASSKPGTSSNEQFF

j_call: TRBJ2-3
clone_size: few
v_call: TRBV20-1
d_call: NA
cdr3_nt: TGCAGTGCTAGGGTTGGTAGCGGTCTATACACAGATACGCAGTATTTT
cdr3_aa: CSARVGSGLYTDTQYF

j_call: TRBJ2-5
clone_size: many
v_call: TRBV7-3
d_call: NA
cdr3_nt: TGTGCCAGCAGCTCCCTCGGGCTAAGCGAGGAGACCCAGTACTTC
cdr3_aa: CASSSLGLSEETQYF

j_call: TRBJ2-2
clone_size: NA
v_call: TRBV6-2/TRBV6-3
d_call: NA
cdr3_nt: TGTGCCAGCAGTCCATCTCACACCGGGGAGCTGTTTTTT
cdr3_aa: CASSPSHTGELFF

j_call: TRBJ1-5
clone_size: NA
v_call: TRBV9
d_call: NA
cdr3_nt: TGTGCCAGCAGCGTAGATGGGGATCAGCCCCAGCATTTT
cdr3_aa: CASSVDGDQPQHF

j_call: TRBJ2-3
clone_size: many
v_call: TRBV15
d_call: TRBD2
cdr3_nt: TGTGCCACCAGCAGAGATAGTCCCACTAGCGGGGGCCGTAGCACAGATACGCAGTATTTT
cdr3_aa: CATSRDSPTSGGRSTDTQYF

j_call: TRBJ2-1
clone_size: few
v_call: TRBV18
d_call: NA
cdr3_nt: TGTGCCAGCTCACCACCCGGTGGGTTATTTGAGCAGTTCTTC
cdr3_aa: CASSPPGGLFEQFF

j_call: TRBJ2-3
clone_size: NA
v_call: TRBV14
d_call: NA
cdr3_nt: TGTGCCAGCAGCCAAGACAGGGTGAGCACAGATACGCAGTATTTT
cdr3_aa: CASSQDRVSTDTQYF

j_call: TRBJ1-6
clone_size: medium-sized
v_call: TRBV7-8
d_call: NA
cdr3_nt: TGTGCCAGCAGCTTAGTCCAGGGCGAGAATAATTCACCCCTCCACTTT
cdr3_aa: CASSLVQGENNSPLHF

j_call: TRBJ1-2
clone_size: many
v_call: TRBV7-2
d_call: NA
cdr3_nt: TGTGCCAGCAGCCTCGGATCGGGACGACTGGCCTTC
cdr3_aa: CASSLGSGRLAF

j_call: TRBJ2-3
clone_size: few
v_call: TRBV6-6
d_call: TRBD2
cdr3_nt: TGTGCCAGCAGCACTCCTCTACGGGGAGGGGCAGATACGCAGTATTTT
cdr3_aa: CASSTPLRGGADTQYF

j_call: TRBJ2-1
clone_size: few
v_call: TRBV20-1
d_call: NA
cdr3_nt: TGCAGTGCTAGTACTTGGGTCGATGAGCAGTTCTTC
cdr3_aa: CSASTWVDEQFF

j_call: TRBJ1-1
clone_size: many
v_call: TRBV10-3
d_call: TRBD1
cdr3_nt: TGTGCCGGCCGATCGGGACAGGGGAACACTGAAGCTTTCTTT
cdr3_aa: CAGRSGQGNTEAFF

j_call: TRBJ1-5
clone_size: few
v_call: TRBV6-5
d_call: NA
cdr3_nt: TGTGCCAGCAGTTACGCGGCCGATAGCAATCAGCCCCAGCATTTT
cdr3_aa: CASSYAADSNQPQHF

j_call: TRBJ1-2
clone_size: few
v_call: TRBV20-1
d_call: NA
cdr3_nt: TGCAGTGCCGTGCTTGGTAACAACTATGGCTACACCTTC
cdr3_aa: CSAVLGNNYGYTF

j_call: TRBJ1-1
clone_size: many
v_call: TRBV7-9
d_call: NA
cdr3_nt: TGTGCCAGCAGCTTAAGGAGGGACACTGAAGCTTTCTTT
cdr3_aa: CASSLRRDTEAFF

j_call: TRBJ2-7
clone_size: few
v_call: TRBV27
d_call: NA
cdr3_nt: TGTGCCAGCAGTTCCGGGATTAATCCCTACGAGCAGTACTTC
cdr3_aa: CASSSGINPYEQYF

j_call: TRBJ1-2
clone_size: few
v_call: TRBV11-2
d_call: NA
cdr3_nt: TGTGCCAGCACTCCGGGAGCTTCAGGTGGAGGCTACACCTTC
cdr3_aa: CASTPGASGGGYTF

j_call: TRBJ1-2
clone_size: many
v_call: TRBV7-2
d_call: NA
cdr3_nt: TGTGCCAGCAGCTCGCGCAAATCAGGGTTTCTCTATGGCTACACCTTC
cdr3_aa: CASSSRKSGFLYGYTF

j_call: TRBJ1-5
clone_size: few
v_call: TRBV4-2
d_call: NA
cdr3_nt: TGTGCCAGCAGCCCGCCTCAGGAAGTTCCCCAGCATTTT
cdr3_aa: CASSPPQEVPQHF

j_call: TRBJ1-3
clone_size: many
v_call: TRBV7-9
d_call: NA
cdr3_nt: TGTGCCGTCCCGAAGGGCGCGGGAAACACCATATATTTT
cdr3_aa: CAVPKGAGNTIYF

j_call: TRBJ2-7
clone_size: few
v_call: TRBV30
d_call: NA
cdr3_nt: TGTGCCTGGAGTGAGGGAGGAGAGCAGTACTTC
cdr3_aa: CAWSEGGEQYF

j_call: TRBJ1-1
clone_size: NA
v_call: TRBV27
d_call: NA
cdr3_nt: TGTGCCAGCAAGTTGAGTGGAGTTAACACTGAAGCTTTCTTT
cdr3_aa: CASKLSGVNTEAFF

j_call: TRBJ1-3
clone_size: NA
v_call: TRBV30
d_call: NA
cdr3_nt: TGTGCCTGGGCCCAGGCGGACCGACTCTCTGGAAACACCATATATTTT
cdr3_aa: CAWAQADRLSGNTIYF

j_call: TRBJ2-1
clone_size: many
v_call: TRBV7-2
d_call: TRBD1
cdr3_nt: TGTGCCAGCAGCCCCCGGGACAGGGGCCATGAGCAGTTCTTC
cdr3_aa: CASSPRDRGHEQFF

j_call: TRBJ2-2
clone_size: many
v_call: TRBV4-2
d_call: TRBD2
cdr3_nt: TGTGCCAGCAGCCAAGTAGCGGGGGCCACCGGGGAGCTGTTTTTT
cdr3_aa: CASSQVAGATGELFF

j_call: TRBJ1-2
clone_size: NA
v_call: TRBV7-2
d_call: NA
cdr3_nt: TGTGCCAGCAGAAAAAACAGCCAAGTCAACTATGGCTACACCTTC
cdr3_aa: CASRKNSQVNYGYTF

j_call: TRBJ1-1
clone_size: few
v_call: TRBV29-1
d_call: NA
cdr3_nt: TGCAGCGTTGAAAAGGGAAAAGGAGCTTTCTTT
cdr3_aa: CSVEKGKGAFF

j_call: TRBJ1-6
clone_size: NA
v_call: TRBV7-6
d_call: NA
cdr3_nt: TGTGCCAGCAGCCTCCAGGGGCAGAATTCACCCCTCCACTTT
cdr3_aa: CASSLQGQNSPLHF

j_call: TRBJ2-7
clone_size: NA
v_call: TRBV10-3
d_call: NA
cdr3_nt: TGTGCCATCAGTGAGAAGGGAACAGCCCACGAGCAGTACTTC
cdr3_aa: CAISEKGTAHEQYF

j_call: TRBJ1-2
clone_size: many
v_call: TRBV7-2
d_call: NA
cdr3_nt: TGTGCCAGCAGCTTAAGTGGCTCGGGTACCGACTATGGCTACACCTTC
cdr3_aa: CASSLSGSGTDYGYTF

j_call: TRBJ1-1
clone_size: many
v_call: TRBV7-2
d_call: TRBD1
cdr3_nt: TGTGCCAGCAGCTTAGTCGGGCAGGGGGATAGAGCTTTCTTT
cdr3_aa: CASSLVGQGDRAFF

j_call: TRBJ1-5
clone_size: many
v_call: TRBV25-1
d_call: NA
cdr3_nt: TGTGCCAGCAGTGACAGATATAGCAATCAGCCCCAGCATTTT
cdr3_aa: CASSDRYSNQPQHF

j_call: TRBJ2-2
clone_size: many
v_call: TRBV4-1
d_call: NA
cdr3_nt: TGCGCCAGCGCCCCTGGGCCCACCGGAAAAAACACCGGGGAGCTGTTTTTT
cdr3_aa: CASAPGPTGKNTGELFF

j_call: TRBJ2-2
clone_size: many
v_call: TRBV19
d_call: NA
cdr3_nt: TGTGCCAGTCGTCTTGGCGGGACGAACACCGGGGAGCTGTTTTTT
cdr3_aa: CASRLGGTNTGELFF

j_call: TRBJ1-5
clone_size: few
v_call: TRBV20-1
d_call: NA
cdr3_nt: TGCAGTGCTAGCGAAAGGGATAGCAATCAGCCCCAGCATTTT
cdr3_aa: CSASERDSNQPQHF

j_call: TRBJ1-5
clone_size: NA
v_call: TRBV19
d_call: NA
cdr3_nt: TGTGCCAGTAGTGTGGACAGCTACCCCTATCAGCCCCAGCATTTT
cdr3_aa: CASSVDSYPYQPQHF

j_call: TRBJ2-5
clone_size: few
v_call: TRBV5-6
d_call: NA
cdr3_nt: TGTGCCAGCAGTTCGGGGTGGGGGCAAGAGACCCAGTACTTC
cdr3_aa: CASSSGWGQETQYF

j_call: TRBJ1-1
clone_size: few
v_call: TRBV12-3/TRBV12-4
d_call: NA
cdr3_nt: TGTGCCAGCAGACGACAGAGTTTAGACACTGAAGCTTTCTTT
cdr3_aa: CASRRQSLDTEAFF

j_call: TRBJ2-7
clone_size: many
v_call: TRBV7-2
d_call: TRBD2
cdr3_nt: TGTGCCAGCAGCCGCCAGCGGGGGGGATCCTACGAGCAGTACTTC
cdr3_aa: CASSRQRGGSYEQYF

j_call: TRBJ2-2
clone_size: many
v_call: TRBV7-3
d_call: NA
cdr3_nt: TGTGCCAGCAGCACTAGATCCGGGGAGCTGTTTTTT
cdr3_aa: CASSTRSGELFF